This TCR beta chain emerged from a study of cytomegalovirus exposure and HLA in healthy donors. Regarding the study as a whole: The authors listed 150 or so TCR beta chains as cytomegalovirus-associated. Per a later analysis, 15,000 to 20,000 TCR beta sequences showed association with HLA alleles at 0.05 false discovery rate.

Notes on this clone: Its specificity is not known.

PCR used 60 Vbeta primers and 13 Jbeta primers. Produced via immunoSEQ multiplex PCR; TCRdb's table is partial and in-frame only. Counted here are 200,000 to 250,000 clones, around 73% occurring once; the ten biggest clones make up 3.8%. Germline V gene data show CDR1 as SEHNR and CDR2 as FQNEAQ (reference sequence). Trimming removed 5 bases from V and 1 base from J; junction bases left unmatched: 9. The CDR3 extends over 16 amino acids. The sequence derives from a male donor in good health and CMV-seronegative. Sequenced input: PBMCs. The chain links TRBV7-9 to TRBJ2-7, with 9 bases fitting TRBD1. The CDR3 is CASSLHAGTGSYEQYF. The CDR3 coding sequence is TGTGCCAGCAGCCTCCACGCCGGGACAGGGTCCTACGAGCAGTACTTC.